A single sample gave rise to the 19 T cell receptor beta chains below, sequenced in a study of T-cell memory formation after mild COVID-19. TCRdb reprocessed the 5' RACE reads with MiXCR, giving one entry per CDR3 protein. The sample has 400,000 to 500,000 distinct CDR3 sequences, roughly 26% seen once. Specimen: PBMCs or a T cell subset sorted from them (not recorded which). The source of these receptors is an adult woman who had mild COVID-19 (a few samples of this study predate the infection). Cell type and time point are not known.

The chain links TRBV6-5 to TRBJ2-7, with TRBD2 as a possible D gene (6 bases). Trimming left V 2 bases short and J 3 bases short, with 23 bases between. This CDR3 is 18 amino acids long. Germline CDR1 and CDR2: MNHEY and SVGAGI. CDR3 DNA: TGTGCCAGCAGTTACCTAACCAACGGGCCCCGGGGGAGCTACGAGCAGTACTTC. Translation gives CASSYLTNGPRGSYEQYF.

This clonotype was counted a few times. The genes are TRBV6-2 or TRBV6-3 and TRBJ1-1; D remains unclear. Trimming removed 4 bases at V and 11 bases at J, with 11 bases between. CDR1 is MNHEY, CDR2 SVGEGT, per germline. The CDR3 totals 11 residues. This chain's CDR3 is CASSSSLGAFF. The DNA of the CDR3 is TGTGCCAGCAGTTCCTCCCTCGGGGCTTTCTTT.

The chain recombines TRBV20-1 with TRBJ1-1; D perhaps matches TRBD1 (5 bases). The CDR3 loop spans 12 amino acids. Trimming left V 3 bases short and J 6 bases short, with 11 bases between. The germline V gene has CDR1 DFQATT and CDR2 SNEGSKA (reference sequence). The CDR3 region is CSASRAYAEAFF. CDR3 DNA sequence: TGCAGTGCTAGCAGGGCGTACGCTGAAGCTTTCTTT.

This clonotype was seen just once. The chain joins TRBV6-5 to TRBJ2-7, with D perhaps given as TRBD1 or TRBD2 (5 bases each). The germline gives CDR1 MNHEY, CDR2 SVGAGI. V lost 6 bases and J 2 bases, leaving 11 bases between the germline ends. The CDR3 is 13 residues long. DNA of the CDR3: TGTGCCAGCAGGAGGGGTATCCCCTACGAGCAGTACTTC. Translated, it gives CASRRGIPYEQYF.

This chain links TRBV24-1 with TRBJ2-1; TRBD2 is a possible D gene (6 bases). This CDR3 region has 13 residues. CDR1 and CDR2 from the germline V gene are KGHDR and SFDVKD. V was cut by 7 bases and J by 7 bases, with 13 bases left in between. CDR3 in DNA: TGTGCCACCAGGAGAACTAGCTCTAATGAGCAGTTCTTC. This sequence encodes CATRRTSSNEQFF.

The J gene is TRBJ2-3, the V gene TRBV19, with 7 bases matching TRBD2. This CDR3 is 16 amino acids long. Losses at the gene ends were 5 bases for V and 4 bases for J; bases not matched to a gene: 12. Germline lookup yields CDR1 LNHDA and CDR2 SQIVND (reference sequence). The CDR3 loop is CASSELRGSNPDTQYF. In nucleotides, the CDR3 is TGTGCCAGTAGTGAACTGCGCGGGAGTAATCCAGATACGCAGTATTTT. Full variable domain (rest looked up from reference TRBV19 and TRBJ2-3): DGGITQSPKYLFRKEGQNVTLSCEQNLNHDAMYWYRQDPGQGLRLIYYSQIVNDFQKGDIAEGYSVSREKKESFPLTVTSAQKNPTAFYLCASSELRGSNPDTQYFGPGTRLTVL.

This clonotype was seen a handful of times. This chain connects TRBV20-1 to TRBJ2-7; 12 bases agree with TRBD2. This CDR3 has 15 amino acids. The J segment lost 3 bases and the V segment lost 6 bases, leaving 9 bases of the junction unmatched. Germline V gene sequence: CDR1 DFQATT, CDR2 SNEGSKA (reference sequence). CDR3: CSAPRLAGAHYEQYF. CDR3 in DNA: TGCAGTGCCCCGCGACTAGCGGGAGCCCACTACGAGCAGTACTTC.

CDR3: CASSVSGRNSYNEQFF. CDR3 in DNA: TGTGCCAGCAGCGTCTCCGGGAGGAACTCCTACAATGAGCAGTTCTTC. V and J are TRBV9 and TRBJ2-1, with TRBD2 identical over 7 bases. The CDR3 totals 16 residues. The germline CDR1 and CDR2 sequences are SGDLS and YYNGEE. J was trimmed by 0 bases and V by 2 bases; bases with no gene match: 5.

The V call is TRBV11-2, the J call TRBJ2-2; 9 bases map to TRBD1. The J segment lost 5 bases and the V segment lost 5 bases, leaving 9 bases of the junction unmatched. The CDR3 is 16 amino acids. The V gene's germline CDR1 is SGHAT and CDR2 FQNNGV. The CDR3 loop is CASSPRDRVSTGELFF. The CDR3 coding sequence is TGTGCCAGCAGCCCACGGGACAGGGTTTCGACCGGGGAGCTGTTTTTT. The entire variable domain, with the rest obtained from reference TRBV11-2 and TRBJ2-2, is as follows: EAGVAQSPRYKIIEKRQSVAFWCNPISGHATLYWYQQILGQGPKLLIQFQNNGVVDDSQLPKDRFSAERLKGVDSTLKIQPAKLEDSAVYLCASSPRDRVSTGELFFGEGSRLTVL.

In its sample, this clonotype was seen a few times. The genes are TRBV7-2 and TRBJ1-2; TRBD1 aligns across 7 bases. The CDR3 loop spans 15 amino acids. Germline CDR1 reads SGHTA; CDR2 reads FQGNSA. With 2 bases clipped from V and 3 bases from J, the junction kept 6 bases outside the gene matches. The chain's CDR3 is CASSLFRTGDYGYTF. The CDR3 DNA follows: TGTGCCAGCAGCTTATTCAGGACAGGCGACTATGGCTACACCTTC.

There are many counts of this clonotype. The chain uses TRBV9 and TRBJ2-7, with unresolved D. Germline assignment: CDR1 SGDLS and CDR2 YYNGEE. V was clipped by 4 bases and J by 4 bases, with 12 bases between them. The CDR3 has 13 residues. CDR3 DNA: TGTGCCAGCAGCCAACACTCGGAATACGAGCAGTACTTC. This sequence encodes CASSQHSEYEQYF.

The CDR3 coding sequence is TGTGCCAGCAGCGTAGGCTTGAACGAGCAGTTCTTC. Protein product: CASSVGLNEQFF. This rearrangement joins TRBV9 to TRBJ2-1; no firm D call. The CDR3 length is 12 residues. V dropped 0 bases and J dropped 10 bases, with 8 bases sitting between them. The germline gives CDR1 SGDLS, CDR2 YYNGEE. The variable domain in full, with the rest retrieved from reference TRBV9 and TRBJ2-1, is DSGVTQTPKHLITATGQRVTLRCSPRSGDLSVYWYQQSLDQGLQFLIQYYNGEERAKGNILERFSAQQFPDLHSELNLSSLELGDSALYFCASSVGLNEQFFGPGTRLTVL.

This clonotype was counted many times. J is TRBJ1-1 and V is TRBV4-3, with a weak D call TRBD1 (5 bases). The CDR3 runs to 13 residues. Germline V gene data show CDR1 as LGHNA and CDR2 as YSLEER. V lost 0 bases to trimming and J lost 10 bases, with 12 bases between them. The CDR3 nucleotides read TGCGCCAGCAGCCAAGATTCGGCAGGGACAGCTTTCTTT. This gives the protein CASSQDSAGTAFF.

This chain links TRBV5-1 with TRBJ2-2; 11 bases are a match to TRBD2. The CDR3 is 17 residues long. CDR1 and CDR2 from the germline V gene are SGHRS and YFSETQ. V lost 0 bases to trimming and J lost 4 bases; unmatched junction nucleotides: 5. CDR3 sequence (DNA): TGCGCCAGCAGCTTGGGGGAGACTAGCGGGGCCACCGGGGAGCTGTTTTTT. It codes for CASSLGETSGATGELFF.

At least ten counts were recorded for this clonotype. The chain joins TRBV5-6 to TRBJ2-3, with D unresolved. V was pared by 4 bases and J by 1 base, with 13 bases between. The germline CDR1 and CDR2 sequences are SGHDT and YYEEEE. The CDR3 is 15 residues long. The CDR3 nucleotides read TGTGCCAGCAGCCCAAAGCGTTCCGGCACAGATACGCAGTATTTT. This gives the protein CASSPKRSGTDTQYF.

The genes are TRBV5-6 and TRBJ1-5, with TRBD1 matching 9 bases. The CDR3 sequence is 15 residues long. After removal of 3 bases from V and 4 bases from J, the junction contained 5 bases not matched to a gene. The germline V gene has CDR1 SGHDT and CDR2 YYEEEE. CDR3 in amino acids: CASSWAGTGNQPQHF. In nucleotides, the CDR3 is TGTGCCAGCAGCTGGGCCGGGACAGGGAATCAGCCCCAGCATTTT.

The chain uses TRBV7-9 and TRBJ2-1, with D hard to call. CDR3 length: 13 residues. Germline V gives CDR1 SEHNR, CDR2 FQNEAQ (reference sequence). The V end was cut by 6 bases, the J end by 9 bases, with 15 bases between. This CDR3 reads CASRELGAAEQFF. The CDR3 bases are TGTGCCAGCAGAGAGTTAGGCGCGGCTGAGCAGTTCTTC.

The chain is built from TRBV7-9 and TRBJ1-6; tentative D call: TRBD1 (5 bases). CDR3 length equals 14 residues. CDR1 and CDR2 from the germline V gene are SEHNR and FQNEAQ (reference sequence). Trimming removed 1 base at V and 5 bases at J, with 6 bases between. In nucleotides, the CDR3 is TGTGCCAGCAGCTTAGGACAGAATAATTCACCCCTCCACTTT. It specifies CASSLGQNNSPLHF.

This chain uses TRBV6-6 with TRBJ1-2; TRBD1 aligns across 7 bases. The CDR3 is 14 amino acids. Trimming took 5 bases from V and 4 from J; bases not matched to a gene: 7. The germline gives CDR1 MNHNY, CDR2 SVGAGI (reference sequence). The CDR3 coding sequence is TGTGCCAGCAGTACGACAGGGCTGGGCTATGGCTACACCTTC. The encoded protein is CASSTTGLGYGYTF.